The 25 T cell receptor beta chains below were found in one sample sequenced in a study of shared clonotypes between healthy human individuals. Clones were sequenced by immunoSEQ multiplex PCR, and TCRdb holds only the in-frame ones, with some missing. The sample shows roughly 550,000 clones, roughly 96% of them seen only once. Cells designated naive CD8 were CD45RO-negative and were positively selected for CCR7, with terminally differentiated effector memory CD45RA+ cells excluded. The sequenced sample was naive CD8+ T cells sorted from blood. Every receptor here comes from a woman between 25 and 40 years old in good health.

V is TRBV7-6 and J is TRBJ2-5, with TRBD1 as a possible D gene (5 bases). The germline V gene encodes CDR1 SGHVS and CDR2 FNYEAQ. The CDR3 runs 17 residues. Trimming stripped 1 base from V and 2 bases from J, with 17 bases between. Written as DNA, the CDR3 is TGTGCCAGCAGCTTAGAACTCCCCCGCAGGGCACAAGAGACCCAGTACTTC. The encoded protein is CASSLELPRRAQETQYF.

The CDR3 DNA sequence: TGTGCCAGTAGTATACTCCTTAGCACAGATACGCAGTATTTT. Translating gives CASSILLSTDTQYF. The genes are TRBV19 and TRBJ2-3; D not resolved. The length of the CDR3 is 14 residues. V lost 2 bases to trimming and J lost 0 bases, with 6 bases between them. The germline V gene encodes CDR1 LNHDA and CDR2 SQIVND (reference sequence).

The J gene is TRBJ2-1, the V gene TRBV7-2; perhaps TRBD1 as D (5 bases). Trimming took 3 bases from V and 6 from J, leaving 6 bases between them. Germline V gene sequence: CDR1 SGHTA, CDR2 FQGNSA. The CDR3 sequence is 12 residues long. In nucleotides, the CDR3 is TGTGCCAGCAGCTTTAGGGGCAATGAGCAGTTCTTC. Its protein product is CASSFRGNEQFF.

The V and J genes are TRBV28 and TRBJ1-2; 7 bases map to TRBD1. Germline V gene lookup returns CDR1 MDHEN and CDR2 SYDVKM. V dropped 4 bases and J dropped 3; count of bases not matched to a gene: 8. The CDR3 covers 15 residues. The CDR3 sequence: CASSYAGGDYYGYTF. The DNA for the CDR3 is TGTGCCAGCAGTTATGCAGGGGGTGATTACTATGGCTACACCTTC.

The chain combines TRBV19 with TRBJ1-2, with TRBD1 matching over 9 bases. J gave up 5 bases and V 2 bases, and 6 bases lay outside the gene matches. The CDR3 spans 15 residues. CDR1 and CDR2 from the germline V gene are LNHDA and SQIVND (reference sequence). CDR3 loop: CASSITGGSGYGYTF. CDR3 DNA: TGTGCCAGTAGTATAACAGGGGGCTCGGGGTATGGCTACACCTTC.

The rearrangement uses TRBV9 and TRBJ2-3; TRBD2 aligns across 11 bases. The CDR3 runs to 16 residues. V was clipped by 5 bases and J by 2 bases; unmatched bases: 7. Germline CDR1 and CDR2: SGDLS and YYNGEE. Here the CDR3 DNA reads TGTGCCAGCAGTACCGGGACTAGCGGCTACACAGATACGCAGTATTTT. It encodes CASSTGTSGYTDTQYF.

This chain connects TRBV4-1 to TRBJ2-3; 12 bases agree with TRBD2. With 3 bases clipped from V and 3 bases from J, the junction kept 4 bases outside the gene matches. The germline CDR1 and CDR2 sequences are MGHRA and YSYEKL. The CDR3 runs 16 residues. The CDR3 DNA sequence: TGCGCCAGCAGCCAGGCGCTAGCGGGAGGGACAGATACGCAGTATTTT. The encoded protein is CASSQALAGGTDTQYF.

The chain uses TRBV18 and TRBJ2-7; TRBD1 or TRBD2 may be the D gene (5 bases each). The V gene lost 6 bases and the J gene lost 13 bases, with 19 bases spanning the gap. Germline values: CDR1 KGHSH, CDR2 LQKENI. The CDR3 sequence is 12 residues long. The CDR3 spells CASSDERGDEYF. The DNA for the CDR3 is TGTGCCAGCTCCGACGAGAGAGGGGACGAATACTTC.

The chain has TRBV10-3 and TRBJ2-2; 9 nucleotides line up with TRBD2. This CDR3 contains 19 residues. Germline CDR1 ENHRY, CDR2 SYGVKD. J was trimmed by 7 bases and V by 5 bases; bases with no gene match: 20. For the CDR3, the DNA is TGTGCCATCAGTTCACGGACGGCTAGCGGGACCCACCTGGGCGGGGAGCTGTTTTTT. As protein: CAISSRTASGTHLGGELFF.

The rearrangement links TRBV28 to TRBJ2-5; perhaps TRBD1 as D (6 bases). The J call is uncertain, as TRBJ2-7 better fits the DNA end. Germline V CDR1 and CDR2: MDHEN, SYDVKM. CDR3 length: 13 residues. In DNA, the CDR3 is TGTGCCAGCAGTCTTACAGGGCGGTACGAGCAGTACTTC. Amino acids: CASSLTGRYEQYF.

The CDR3: CASSPSFARETEAFF. The CDR3 nucleotides are TGTGCCAGCTCACCATCGTTTGCCCGGGAGACTGAAGCTTTCTTT. The rearrangement links TRBV18 to TRBJ1-1; no reliable D call. CDR1 and CDR2 from the germline V gene are KGHSH and LQKENI. The CDR3 is made up of 15 amino acids. The ends were cut back, 2 bases at V and 5 bases at J, with 15 bases in the middle. Variable domain in full (rest from reference TRBV18 and TRBJ1-1): NAGVMQNPRHLVRRRGQEARLRCSPMKGHSHVYWYRQLPEEGLKFMVYLQKENIIDESGMPKERFSAEFPKEGPSILRIQQVVRGDSAAYFCASSPSFARETEAFFGQGTRLTVV.

J is TRBJ1-1 and V is TRBV7-9; D gene uncertain. Trimming stripped 8 bases from V and 0 bases from J, with 7 bases between. The CDR3 has 12 amino acids. Germline CDR1 SEHNR, CDR2 FQNEAQ (reference sequence). Here the CDR3 DNA reads TGTGCCAGCCTCGGTATGAACACTGAAGCTTTCTTT. Its protein product is CASLGMNTEAFF.

The chain has TRBV29-1 and TRBJ2-5; TRBD1 is a possible D gene (6 bases). CDR3 length: 13 amino acids. V was clipped by 7 bases and J by 2 bases, with 14 bases between them. CDR1 and CDR2 (germline): SQVTM, ANQGSEA. The CDR3 sequence is CSGMTGRQETQYF. CDR3 sequence (DNA): TGCAGCGGGATGACAGGACGACAAGAGACCCAGTACTTC.

J is TRBJ2-1 and V is TRBV19, with 8 positions matching TRBD2. With V trimmed by 1 base and J by 5 bases, 7 bases remained unmatched. The germline V gene has CDR1 LNHDA and CDR2 SQIVND (reference sequence). This CDR3 has 16 residues. The CDR3 here is CASSIAASGLDNEQFF. As DNA, the CDR3 is TGTGCCAGTAGTATAGCGGCTAGCGGGTTAGACAATGAGCAGTTCTTC.

The gene calls are TRBV2 and TRBJ1-4; 9 bases map to TRBD1. Germline V gene sequence: CDR1 SNHLY, CDR2 FYNNEI. V gave up 0 bases and J gave up 7 bases; unmatched junction bases: 3. The CDR3 extends over 15 amino acids. The DNA of the CDR3 is TGTGCCAGCAGTGAAGCCGGGACAGGGAGTGAAAAACTGTTTTTT. It codes for CASSEAGTGSEKLFF.

The V call is TRBV27, the J call TRBJ2-5; 8 bases agree with TRBD1. The DNA end favors TRBJ2-7, so the J call may be wrong. CDR1 is MNHEY, CDR2 SMNVEV, per germline (reference sequence). CDR3 size: 14 residues. The CDR3 sequence is CASGNPDRDHEQYF. In DNA form, the CDR3 reads TGTGCCAGCGGCAACCCGGACAGGGATCACGAGCAGTACTTC.

V is TRBV5-6 and J is TRBJ2-1; 7 nucleotides align to TRBD2. The CDR3 has 16 amino acids. Unmatched junction bases numbered 3, after V lost 0 bases and J lost 0 bases. Germline V gene sequence: CDR1 SGHDT, CDR2 YYEEEE. The DNA for the CDR3 is TGTGCCAGCAGCTTGGGGTCGGGAGGCTCCTACAATGAGCAGTTCTTC. It translates to CASSLGSGGSYNEQFF. Variable domain in full (rest from reference TRBV5-6 and TRBJ2-1): DAGVTQSPTHLIKTRGQQVTLRCSPKSGHDTVSWYQQALGQGPQFIFQYYEEEERQRGNFPDRFSGHQFPNYSSELNVNALLLGDSALYLCASSLGSGGSYNEQFFGPGTRLTVL.

This chain uses TRBV7-6 with TRBJ2-1; D may correspond to TRBD1 or TRBD2 (6 bases each). Trimming took 5 bases from V and 2 from J, leaving 31 bases between them. Germline lookup yields CDR1 SGHVS and CDR2 FNYEAQ. The CDR3 extends over 21 amino acids. CDR3 coding DNA: TGTGCCAGCAGCCCACCGGGGGCCGGTAGCGAGGAGAGAGGGCCCTACAATGAGCAGTTCTTC. Translating it yields CASSPPGAGSEERGPYNEQFF.

The V and J genes are TRBV19 and TRBJ2-1; 14 bases line up with TRBD2. The CDR3 extends over 17 amino acids. Germline lookup yields CDR1 LNHDA and CDR2 SQIVND (reference sequence). V shed 3 bases and J 8 bases; nucleotides not matched to a gene: 9. The CDR3 DNA follows: TGTGCCAGTAGTATTGGGACTAGCGGGAGTTTTGCCCATGAGCAGTTCTTC. This codes for CASSIGTSGSFAHEQFF.

This clone was observed once. The rearrangement joins TRBV5-1 to TRBJ2-7; 8 nucleotides agree with TRBD1. This CDR3 has 15 residues. The J segment lost 6 bases and the V segment lost 0 bases, leaving 8 bases of the junction unmatched. Germline loops: CDR1 SGHRS, CDR2 YFSETQ. CDR3 region: CASSLGQGAISEQYF. CDR3 DNA: TGCGCCAGCAGCTTGGGGCAGGGGGCGATTTCCGAGCAGTACTTC.

The CDR3 DNA follows: TGTGCCAGCAGTTTCTCCGGGCGCGAAGCTTTCTTT. This gives the protein CASSFSGREAFF. The chain links TRBV27 to TRBJ1-1; D is unresolved. This CDR3 spans 12 amino acids. V was cut by 3 bases and J by 8 bases, with 10 bases left in between. Germline V lookup: CDR1 MNHEY, CDR2 SMNVEV (reference sequence).

V gene TRBV4-1 combines with J gene TRBJ2-1, with unresolved D. The V end was cut by 5 bases, the J end by 5 bases, with 10 bases between. Germline V lookup: CDR1 MGHRA, CDR2 YSYEKL. There are 13 residues in the CDR3. CDR3: CASSYLLNNEQFF. The CDR3 region has the DNA TGCGCCAGCAGCTACTTACTAAACAATGAGCAGTTCTTC.

The chain is built from TRBV19 and TRBJ1-1; D gene unclear. V was trimmed by 3 bases and J by 2 bases, leaving 10 bases between them. The CDR3 sequence is 14 residues long. From germline, CDR1 is LNHDA and CDR2 SQIVND (reference sequence). CDR3 sequence (DNA): TGTGCCAGTAGTATCGGCGCGGTAAACACTGAAGCTTTCTTT. It specifies CASSIGAVNTEAFF.

The chain combines TRBV5-8 with TRBJ1-1, with 9 bases aligning to TRBD1. Per germline, CDR1 SGHTS and CDR2 YDEGEE. V lost 0 bases and J lost 6; bases outside the gene matches: 3. The CDR3 sequence is 14 residues long. CDR3 region: CASSLDRGRAEAFF. The CDR3 DNA sequence: TGTGCCAGCAGCTTGGACAGGGGGCGGGCTGAAGCTTTCTTT.

The chain joins TRBV25-1 to TRBJ2-7; 7 bases map to TRBD2. This CDR3 has 12 residues. V was pared by 10 bases and J by 2 bases, with 5 bases of the junction left unmatched. The germline CDR1 and CDR2 sequences are MGHDK and SYGVNS. CDR3 bases: TGTGCCACAGGACTAGAGGCCTACGAGCAGTACTTC. Protein: CATGLEAYEQYF.